The rows below give T cell receptor beta chains drawn from one sample of a study of cytomegalovirus exposure and HLA in healthy donors. Sequencing was performed with immunoSEQ multiplex PCR; in TCRdb, only in-frame clones are kept and a portion is missing. The table has roughly 150,000 clones, approximately 80% seen once. The sample was PBMCs. The origin of the receptors is a woman between 18 and 30 years old in good health and CMV-seronegative. CDR3s include the opening cysteine and the closing phenylalanine or tryptophan. A D gene is named only where the DNA matches it firmly. Clone sizes are given selectively: once, few, many, or a class where the clone is expanded.

d_call	v_call	j_call	clone_size	cdr3_aa	cdr3_nt
.	TRBV29-1	TRBJ1-2	.	CSVAWGPYYGYTF	TGCAGCGTTGCGTGGGGGCCCTACTATGGCTACACCTTC
.	TRBV5-1	TRBJ2-2	.	CASSVGVRQAGELFF	TGCGCCAGCAGCGTCGGGGTCCGGCAGGCCGGGGAGCTGTTTTTT
TRBD1	TRBV7-9	TRBJ2-5	once	CASSSGQGKETQYF	TGTGCCAGCAGCTCCGGACAGGGGAAAGAGACCCAGTACTTC
TRBD1	TRBV27	TRBJ1-1	.	CASSGDRENTEAFF	TGTGCCAGCTCCGGGGACAGGGAGAACACTGAAGCTTTCTTT
.	TRBV5-1	TRBJ1-1	.	CASSFWSPDTEAFF	TGCGCCAGCAGCTTCTGGTCACCGGACACTGAAGCTTTCTTT
.	TRBV4-2	TRBJ2-5	once	CASSQDLQGGRETQYF	TGTGCCAGCAGCCAAGATCTCCAGGGGGGAAGGGAGACCCAGTACTTC
TRBD1	TRBV13	TRBJ1-1	.	CASSLQTGAFSRTEAFF	TGTGCCAGCAGCTTACAGACAGGGGCTTTTTCAAGGACTGAAGCTTTCTTT
TRBD1	TRBV11-2	TRBJ1-2	once	CASSFPGSGGDIFYGYTF	TGTGCCAGCAGCTTCCCTGGGTCAGGGGGCGACATCTTCTATGGCTACACCTTC
.	TRBV19	TRBJ1-1	.	CASLSPRGRTEAFF	TGTGCCAGTCTTAGCCCGCGGGGTCGCACTGAAGCTTTCTTT
TRBD1	TRBV10-3	TRBJ1-1	few	CAISDHRGDGEAFF	TGTGCCATCAGTGACCACAGGGGGGACGGGGAAGCTTTCTTT
.	TRBV12-5	TRBJ1-1	.	CASGPDRLTEAFF	TGTGCTAGTGGTCCCGACAGGCTCACTGAAGCTTTCTTT
TRBD1	TRBV18	TRBJ1-2	.	CASSPRPTGPYGYTF	TGTGCCAGCTCACCACGCCCGACAGGGCCCTATGGCTACACCTTC
.	TRBV29-1	TRBJ1-1	.	CSVENSNTEAFF	TGCAGCGTTGAAAACAGTAACACTGAAGCTTTCTTT
.	TRBV27	TRBJ2-1	.	CASSLSSPYNEQFF	TGTGCCAGCAGTTTATCAAGCCCCTACAATGAGCAGTTCTTC
.	TRBV9	TRBJ2-3	.	CASSAAAPDTQYF	TGTGCCAGCAGCGCTGCGGCGCCAGATACGCAGTATTTT
.	TRBV5-5	TRBJ2-5	.	CASSLAPDSKGLGKETQYF	TGTGCCAGCAGCTTGGCTCCGGACAGCAAAGGCCTCGGAAAAGAGACCCAGTACTTC
.	TRBV27	TRBJ2-7	.	CASSLNGQIYEQYF	TGTGCCAGCAGTTTAAATGGACAGATATACGAGCAGTACTTC
TRBD2	TRBV27	TRBJ2-1	few	CASSLSSGALGYNEQFF	TGTGCCAGCAGTTTATCTAGCGGGGCGTTGGGTTACAATGAGCAGTTCTTC
.	TRBV2	TRBJ1-1	.	CASSDFYRDTEAFF	TGTGCCAGCAGTGACTTCTACAGGGACACTGAAGCTTTCTTT
TRBD1	TRBV27	TRBJ1-5	.	CASSLGQPNSNQPQHF	TGTGCCAGCAGTTTGGGACAGCCCAATAGCAATCAGCCCCAGCATTTT
.	TRBV19	TRBJ2-6	.	CASTSGANVLTF	TGTGCCAGTACATCTGGGGCCAACGTCCTGACTTTC
.	TRBV6-1	TRBJ1-1	few	CASSEVGGSVGYTEAFF	TGTGCCAGCAGTGAAGTTGGAGGGAGTGTGGGTTACACTGAAGCTTTCTTT
.	TRBV27	TRBJ1-4	.	CASSFKPNEKLFF	TGTGCCAGCAGTTTTAAGCCGAATGAAAAACTGTTTTTT
.	TRBV18	TRBJ1-6	.	CASSPPRNSPLHF	TGTGCCAGCTCACCACCGAGGAATTCACCCCTCCACTTT
TRBD1	TRBV7-2	TRBJ1-1	.	CASSIADRLSEAFF	TGTGCCAGCTCTATAGCGGACAGGTTATCTGAAGCTTTCTTT
TRBD2	TRBV7-9	TRBJ2-1	.	CSSSPWGGDFSYNEQFF	TGTTCCAGCAGCCCGTGGGGGGGGGACTTCTCCTACAATGAGCAGTTCTTC
.	TRBV29-1	TRBJ1-4	.	CSVSGTLGGEKLFF	TGCAGCGTTAGCGGGACTCTAGGGGGGGAAAAACTGTTTTTT
TRBD1	TRBV28	TRBJ1-5	.	CASSSHRGLSNQPQHF	TGTGCCAGCAGTTCACACAGGGGGCTAAGCAATCAGCCCCAGCATTTT
TRBD1	TRBV5-1	TRBJ2-6	.	CASSPLTGIGSGANVLTF	TGCGCCAGCAGCCCACTGACAGGGATCGGCTCTGGGGCCAACGTCCTGACTTTC
.	TRBV19	TRBJ1-2	.	CASSIDQDYGYTF	TGTGCCAGTAGTATAGATCAGGACTATGGCTACACCTTC
.	TRBV11-2	TRBJ2-1	.	CASSSLTSTLGNEQFF	TGTGCCAGCAGCTCACTAACTAGCACCTTAGGGAATGAGCAGTTCTTC
TRBD1	TRBV7-7	TRBJ2-7	.	CASSLAQGASYEQYF	TGTGCTAGCAGCTTAGCGCAGGGGGCCTCCTACGAGCAGTACTTC